This T cell receptor (beta chain) originates from a study of blood T cell repertoires in COVID-19. The table came from immunoSEQ multiplex PCR; TCRdb's copy has only in-frame clones and leaves some out. The table includes approximately 100,000 clones, roughly nine tenths detected once. The CDR3 has 13 residues. This chain uses TRBV1 with TRBJ1-5; TRBD1, as called in the table, went unchecked against the DNA. TRBV1 is labeled a pseudogene. The sequence came from a man aged 45-60 years with acute or convalescent COVID-19. Sample: peripheral blood. Written as DNA, the CDR3 is TGCACCAGCAGCCAAGATAGGGGCCAGCCCCAGCATTTT. It codes for CTSSQDRGQPQHF.